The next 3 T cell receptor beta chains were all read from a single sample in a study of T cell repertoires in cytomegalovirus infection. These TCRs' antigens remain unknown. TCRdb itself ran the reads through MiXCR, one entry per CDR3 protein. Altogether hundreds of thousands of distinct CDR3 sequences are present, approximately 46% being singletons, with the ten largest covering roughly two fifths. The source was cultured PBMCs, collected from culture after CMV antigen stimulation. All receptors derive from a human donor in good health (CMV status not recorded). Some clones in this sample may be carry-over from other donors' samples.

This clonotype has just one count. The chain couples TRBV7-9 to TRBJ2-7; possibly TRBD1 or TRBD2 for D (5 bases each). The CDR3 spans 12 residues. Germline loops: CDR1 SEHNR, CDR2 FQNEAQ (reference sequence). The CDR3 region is CASSLSGTVLGV. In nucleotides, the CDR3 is TGTGCCAGCAGCTTATCCGGGACCGTACTGGGGGTC.

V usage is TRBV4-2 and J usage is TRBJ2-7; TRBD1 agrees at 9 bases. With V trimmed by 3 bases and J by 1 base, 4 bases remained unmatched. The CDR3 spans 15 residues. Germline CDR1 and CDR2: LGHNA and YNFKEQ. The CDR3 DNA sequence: TGTGCCAGCAGCCAGGGGACAGGGTATTCCTACGAGCAGTACTTC. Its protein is CASSQGTGYSYEQYF.

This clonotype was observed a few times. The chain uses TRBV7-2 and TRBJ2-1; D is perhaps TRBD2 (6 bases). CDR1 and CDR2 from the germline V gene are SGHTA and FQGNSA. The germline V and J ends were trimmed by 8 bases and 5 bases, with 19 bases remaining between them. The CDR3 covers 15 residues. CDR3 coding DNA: TGTGCCAGCCATGCCCGGAGGGGCGCCCACAATGAGCAGTTCTTC. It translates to CASHARRGAHNEQFF. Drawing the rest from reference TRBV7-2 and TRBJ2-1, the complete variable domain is GAGVSQSPSNKVTEKGKDVELRCDPISGHTALYWYRQSLGQGLEFLIYFQGNSAPDKSGLPSDRFSAERTGGSVSTLTIQRTQQEDSAVYLCASHARRGAHNEQFFGPGTRLTVL.